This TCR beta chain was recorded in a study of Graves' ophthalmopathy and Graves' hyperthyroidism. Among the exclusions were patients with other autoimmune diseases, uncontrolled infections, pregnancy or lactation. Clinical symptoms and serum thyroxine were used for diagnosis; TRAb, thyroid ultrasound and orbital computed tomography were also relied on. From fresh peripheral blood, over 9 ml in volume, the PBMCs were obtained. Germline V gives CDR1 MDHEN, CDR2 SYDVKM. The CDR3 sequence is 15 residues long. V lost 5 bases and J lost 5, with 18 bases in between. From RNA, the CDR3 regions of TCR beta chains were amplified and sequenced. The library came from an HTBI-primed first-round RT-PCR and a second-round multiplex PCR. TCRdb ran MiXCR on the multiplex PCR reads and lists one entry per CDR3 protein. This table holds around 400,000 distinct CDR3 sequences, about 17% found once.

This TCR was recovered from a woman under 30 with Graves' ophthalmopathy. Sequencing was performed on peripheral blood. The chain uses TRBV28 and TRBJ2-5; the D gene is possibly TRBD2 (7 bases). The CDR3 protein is CASSPGRGRGETQYF. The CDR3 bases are TGTGCCAGCAGTCCCGGGCGGGGGCGCGGGGAGACCCAGTACTTC.